Listed below are T cell receptor beta chains from one sample, sequenced in a study of T cells in Graves' hyperthyroidism and ophthalmopathy. TCRdb re-analysed the multiplex PCR reads in MiXCR, keeping a single row per CDR3 protein. The profile shows approximately 400,000 distinct CDR3 sequences, about a fifth of them singletons. The sequencing sample was made of blood. All receptors derive from a young man with Graves' ophthalmopathy. The CDR3 runs from the conserved cysteine through the conserved F or W. The D gene is left open where the match is weak. Part of the rows lack a size; the others show once, few, many or a class for expanded clones.

d_call	v_call	j_call	clone_size	cdr3_aa	cdr3_nt
TRBD1	TRBV5-1	TRBJ2-7	.	CASSYFSGTGENEQYF	TGCGCCAGCAGCTATTTTAGCGGGACAGGGGAAAACGAGCAGTACTTC
.	TRBV28	TRBJ2-3	many	CASSLFGDTQYF	TGTGCCAGCAGTTTATTCGGGGATACGCAGTATTTT
TRBD1	TRBV6-1	TRBJ2-7	many	CASSEGQGSDEQYF	TGTGCCAGCAGTGAAGGACAGGGGAGCGACGAGCAGTACTTC
.	TRBV7-2	TRBJ1-4	.	CASSLDWTDEKLFF	TGTGCCAGCAGCTTAGATTGGACAGATGAAAAACTGTTTTTT
TRBD1	TRBV12-3/TRBV12-4	TRBJ1-5	.	CASSVGTGKMTQHF	TGTGCCAGCAGTGTTGGGACAGGGAAAATGACCCAGCATTTT
.	TRBV5-1	TRBJ1-5	.	CASRRAYNQPQHF	TGCGCCAGCCGTCGGGCCTACAATCAGCCCCAGCATTTT
TRBD2	TRBV28	TRBJ2-1	.	CASRLGTTNERFF	TGTGCCAGCAGATTAGGGACTACCAATGAGCGGTTCTTC
.	TRBV6-5	TRBJ1-5	once	CASSYGSQPQHF	TGTGCCAGCAGTTATGGCAGTCAGCCCCAGCATTTT
TRBD1	TRBV7-3	TRBJ1-1	.	CASSSSTGPAFF	TGTGCCAGCAGCTCCTCGACAGGGCCCGCTTTCTTT
.	TRBV12-3/TRBV12-4	TRBJ1-6	.	CASRLGPDGSPLHF	TGTGCCAGCAGGCTAGGACCTGATGGCTCACCCCTCCACTTT
.	TRBV6-5	TRBJ1-1	many	CASSYSIGGRGEAFF	TGTGCCAGCAGTTACTCGATTGGCGGCCGGGGGGAAGCTTTCTTT
.	TRBV6-1	TRBJ2-7	many	CASSEVGSAAYEQYF	TGTGCCAGCAGTGAAGTAGGGTCAGCCGCCTACGAGCAGTACTTC
TRBD1	TRBV9	TRBJ1-1	few	CASSSRRGLSTEAFF	TGTGCCAGCAGCTCCCGGAGGGGGCTGAGCACTGAAGCTTTCTTT
.	TRBV29-1	TRBJ2-2	.	CSAKRNTGELFF	TGCAGCGCCAAAAGGAACACCGGGGAGCTGTTTTTT
.	TRBV7-9	TRBJ1-1	many	CASSSQPVLGAFF	TGTGCCAGCAGCTCCCAACCGGTCCTAGGAGCTTTCTTT
.	TRBV5-1	TRBJ1-2	few	CASSPGGSTTIYGYTF	TGCGCCAGCAGCCCGGGGGGGTCTACTACTATCTATGGCTACACCTTC
.	TRBV11-2	TRBJ2-2	many	CASSSLKRAGELFF	TGTGCCAGCAGCTCCTTAAAAAGGGCCGGGGAGCTGTTTTTT
.	TRBV5-1	TRBJ2-3	.	CASSFDRIRYGTDTQYF	TGCGCCAGCAGCTTCGACAGGATCAGGTACGGCACAGATACGCAGTATTTT
TRBD1	TRBV5-1	TRBJ2-7	.	CASSPGTGALRQYF	TGCGCCAGCAGCCCCGGGACAGGAGCTCTTAGGCAGTACTTC
TRBD1	TRBV5-6	TRBJ2-3	many	CASSWTGGRTDTQYF	TGTGCCAGCAGCTGGACAGGGGGCAGGACAGATACGCAGTATTTT
TRBD2	TRBV7-9	TRBJ2-5	.	CASSRDSSGGFQETQYF	TGTGCCAGCAGTCGGGACTCTAGCGGGGGATTCCAAGAGACCCAGTACTTC